This T cell receptor beta chain was sequenced in a study of blood T cell repertoires in COVID-19. Overall study context: The United States, Italy and Spain supplied acute and convalescent COVID-19 samples. The analysed material was cDNA or gDNA that came from T cells, B-cell-depleted T cells, or PBMCs.

As handled by the study authors: Amplifying reference gene primers gave estimates of nucleated cell counts. The table came from immunoSEQ multiplex PCR; TCRdb's copy has only in-frame clones and leaves some out. The DNA was the basis for D and trimming; V, J and clone size are from that table. The sample lists about 100,000 clones; around four fifths were seen once. Germline V lookup: CDR1 WNHNN, CDR2 SYGVQD (reference sequence). This CDR3 contains 16 residues. With V trimmed by 2 bases and J by 4 bases, 8 bases remained unmatched. The sequencing input was peripheral blood. The chain links TRBV10-1 to TRBJ2-5, with 9 bases aligning to TRBD2. This TCR derives from a woman in her 70s with acute or convalescent COVID-19. The DNA for the CDR3 is TGCGCCAGCAGTGAGGACGGTAGCGGGGGAAGAGAGACCCAGTACTTC. Residues: CASSEDGSGGRETQYF.